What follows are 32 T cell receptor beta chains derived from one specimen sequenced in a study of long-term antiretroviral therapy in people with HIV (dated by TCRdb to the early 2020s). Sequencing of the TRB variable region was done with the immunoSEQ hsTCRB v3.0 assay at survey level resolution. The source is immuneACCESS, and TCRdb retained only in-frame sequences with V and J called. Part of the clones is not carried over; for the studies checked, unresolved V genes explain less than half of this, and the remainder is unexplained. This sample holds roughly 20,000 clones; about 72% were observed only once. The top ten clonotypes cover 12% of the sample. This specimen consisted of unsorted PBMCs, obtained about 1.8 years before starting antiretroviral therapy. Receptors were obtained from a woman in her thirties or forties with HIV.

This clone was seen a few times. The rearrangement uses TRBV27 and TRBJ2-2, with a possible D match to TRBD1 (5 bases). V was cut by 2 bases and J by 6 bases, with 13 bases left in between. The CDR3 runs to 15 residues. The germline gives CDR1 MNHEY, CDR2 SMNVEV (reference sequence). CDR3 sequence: CASSLQGRPSGELFF. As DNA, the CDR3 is TGTGCCAGCAGTTTACAGGGCAGGCCGTCCGGGGAGCTGTTTTTT.

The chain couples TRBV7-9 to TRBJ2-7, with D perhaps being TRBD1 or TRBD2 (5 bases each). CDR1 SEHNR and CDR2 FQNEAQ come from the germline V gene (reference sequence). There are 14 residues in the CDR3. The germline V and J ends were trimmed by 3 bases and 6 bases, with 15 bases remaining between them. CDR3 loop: CASSLGTAASEQYF. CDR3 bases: TGTGCCAGCAGCTTGGGGACGGCGGCATCCGAGCAGTACTTC.

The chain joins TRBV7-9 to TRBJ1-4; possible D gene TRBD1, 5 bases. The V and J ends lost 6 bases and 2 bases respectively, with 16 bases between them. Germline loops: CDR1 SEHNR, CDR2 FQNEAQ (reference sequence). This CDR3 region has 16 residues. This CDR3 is CASSPLGKGTNEKLFF. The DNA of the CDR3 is TGTGCCAGCAGTCCTCTAGGGAAGGGGACTAATGAAAAACTGTTTTTT.

The CDR3: CASSVGLADSYEQYF. The CDR3 bases are TGTGCCAGCTCAGTGGGACTAGCGGATTCCTACGAGCAGTACTTC. This chain uses TRBV18 with TRBJ2-7, with TRBD2 matching 11 bases. This CDR3 is 15 amino acids long. The J segment lost 1 base and the V segment lost 5 bases, leaving 4 bases of the junction unmatched. Germline assignment: CDR1 KGHSH and CDR2 LQKENI. Variable domain in full (rest from reference TRBV18 and TRBJ2-7): NAGVMQNPRHLVRRRGQEARLRCSPMKGHSHVYWYRQLPEEGLKFMVYLQKENIIDESGMPKERFSAEFPKEGPSILRIQQVVRGDSAAYFCASSVGLADSYEQYFGPGTRLTVT.

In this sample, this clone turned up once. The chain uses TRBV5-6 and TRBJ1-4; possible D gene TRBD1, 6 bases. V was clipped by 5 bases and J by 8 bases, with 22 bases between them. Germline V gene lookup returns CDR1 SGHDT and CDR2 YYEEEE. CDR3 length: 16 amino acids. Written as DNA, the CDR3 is TGTGCCAGCAGTCCTTACTATGAGACAGGCGGAGAAAAACTGTTTTTT. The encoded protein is CASSPYYETGGEKLFF.

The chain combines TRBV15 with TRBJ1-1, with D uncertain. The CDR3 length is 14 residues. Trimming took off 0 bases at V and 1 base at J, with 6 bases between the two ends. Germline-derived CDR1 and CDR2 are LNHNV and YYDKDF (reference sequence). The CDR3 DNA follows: TGTGCCACCAGCAGAGATGCCGGGAACACTGAAGCTTTCTTT. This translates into CATSRDAGNTEAFF.

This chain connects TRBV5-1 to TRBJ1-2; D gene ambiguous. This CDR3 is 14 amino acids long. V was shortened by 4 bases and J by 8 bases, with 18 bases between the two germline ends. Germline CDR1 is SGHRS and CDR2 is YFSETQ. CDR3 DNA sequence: TGCGCCAGCAGCCCCGGACGGACCTCTGGGGGCTACACCTTC. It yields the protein CASSPGRTSGGYTF.

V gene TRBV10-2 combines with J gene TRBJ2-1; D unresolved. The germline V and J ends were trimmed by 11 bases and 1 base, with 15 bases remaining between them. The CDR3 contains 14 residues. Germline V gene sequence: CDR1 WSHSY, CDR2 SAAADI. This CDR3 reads CAATSVDSYNEQFF. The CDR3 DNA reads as TGCGCCGCCACGAGCGTAGATTCCTACAATGAGCAGTTCTTC.

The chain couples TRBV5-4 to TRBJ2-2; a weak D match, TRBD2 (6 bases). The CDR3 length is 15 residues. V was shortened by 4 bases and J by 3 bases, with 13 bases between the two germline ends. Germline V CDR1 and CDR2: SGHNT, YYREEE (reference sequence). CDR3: CASSPTLADTGELFF. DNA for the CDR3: TGTGCCAGCAGCCCTACCTTAGCGGACACCGGGGAGCTGTTTTTT.

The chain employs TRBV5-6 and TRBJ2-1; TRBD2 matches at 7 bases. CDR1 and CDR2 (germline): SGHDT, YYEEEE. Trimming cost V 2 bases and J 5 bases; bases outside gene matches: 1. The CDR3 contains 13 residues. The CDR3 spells CASSFAGDNEQFF. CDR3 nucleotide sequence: TGTGCCAGCAGCTTTGCGGGAGACAATGAGCAGTTCTTC.

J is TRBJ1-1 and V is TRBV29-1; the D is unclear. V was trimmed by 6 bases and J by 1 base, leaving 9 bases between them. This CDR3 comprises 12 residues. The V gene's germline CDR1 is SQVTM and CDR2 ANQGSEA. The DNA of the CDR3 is TGCAGCGTAAAGGCAGGGAACACTGAAGCTTTCTTT. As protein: CSVKAGNTEAFF.

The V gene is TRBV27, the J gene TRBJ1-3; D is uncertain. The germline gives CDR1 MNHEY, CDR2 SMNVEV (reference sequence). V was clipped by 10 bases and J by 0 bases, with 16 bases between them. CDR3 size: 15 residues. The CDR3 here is CANDHITVSGNTIYF. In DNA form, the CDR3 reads TGTGCCAACGACCACATCACCGTCTCTGGAAACACCATATATTTT.

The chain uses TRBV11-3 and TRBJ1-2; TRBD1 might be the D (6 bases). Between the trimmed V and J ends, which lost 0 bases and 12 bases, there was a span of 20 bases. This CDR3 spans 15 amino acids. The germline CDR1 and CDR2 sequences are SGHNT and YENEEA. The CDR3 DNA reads TGTGCCAGCAGCTTAGACTCCGCGGACGGACAGACTCACACCTTC. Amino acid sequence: CASSLDSADGQTHTF.

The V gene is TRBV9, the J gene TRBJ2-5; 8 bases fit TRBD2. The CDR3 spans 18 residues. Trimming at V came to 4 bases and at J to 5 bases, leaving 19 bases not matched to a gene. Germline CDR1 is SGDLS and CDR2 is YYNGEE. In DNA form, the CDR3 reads TGTGCCAGCAGCACTCGAGAGGAGGCTAGCGGGCCCTGGGAGACCCAGTACTTC. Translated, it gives CASSTREEASGPWETQYF. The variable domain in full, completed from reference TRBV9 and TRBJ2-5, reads DSGVTQTPKHLITATGQRVTLRCSPRSGDLSVYWYQQSLDQGLQFLIQYYNGEERAKGNILERFSAQQFPDLHSELNLSSLELGDSALYFCASSTREEASGPWETQYFGPGTRLLVL.

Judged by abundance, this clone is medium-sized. The CDR3 nucleotides read TGTGCCAGCAGCGTAGAGGACAACTACGAGCAGTACTTC. This sequence encodes CASSVEDNYEQYF. This sequence joins TRBV9 and TRBJ2-7; a weak D match, TRBD1 (5 bases). Germline V gene data show CDR1 as SGDLS and CDR2 as YYNGEE. Trimming stripped 0 bases from V and 3 bases from J, with 7 bases between. The CDR3 consists of 13 residues.

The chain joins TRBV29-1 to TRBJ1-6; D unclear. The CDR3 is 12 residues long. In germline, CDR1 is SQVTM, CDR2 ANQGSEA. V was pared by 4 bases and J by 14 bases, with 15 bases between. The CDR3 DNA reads TGCAGCGTTGTTTCCGGACCTGGGGCCCTCCACTTT. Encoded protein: CSVVSGPGALHF.

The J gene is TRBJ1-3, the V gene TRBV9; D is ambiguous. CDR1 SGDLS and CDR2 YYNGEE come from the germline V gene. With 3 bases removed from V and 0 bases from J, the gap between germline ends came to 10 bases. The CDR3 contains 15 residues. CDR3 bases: TGTGCCAGCAGCGCTGCGGGCCCCTCTGGAAACACCATATATTTT. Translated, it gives CASSAAGPSGNTIYF.

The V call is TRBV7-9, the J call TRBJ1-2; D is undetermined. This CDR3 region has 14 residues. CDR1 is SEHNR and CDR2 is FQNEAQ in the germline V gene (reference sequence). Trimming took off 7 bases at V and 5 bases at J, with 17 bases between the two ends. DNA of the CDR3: TGTGCCAGCACGGGGTCGAGGAACCCATATGGCTACACCTTC. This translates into CASTGSRNPYGYTF. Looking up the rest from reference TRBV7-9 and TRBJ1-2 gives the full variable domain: DTGVSQNPRHKITKRGQNVTFRCDPISEHNRLYWYRQTLGQGPEFLTYFQNEAQLEKSRLLSDRFSAERPKGSFSTLEIQRTEQGDSAMYLCASTGSRNPYGYTFGSGTRLTVV.

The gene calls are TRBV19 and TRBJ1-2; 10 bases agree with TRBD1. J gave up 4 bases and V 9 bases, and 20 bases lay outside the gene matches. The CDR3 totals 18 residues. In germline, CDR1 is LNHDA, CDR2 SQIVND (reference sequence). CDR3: CASTGPGQGLVGVYGYTF. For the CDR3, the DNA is TGTGCCAGCACCGGGCCGGGACAGGGGTTGGTTGGGGTCTATGGCTACACCTTC.

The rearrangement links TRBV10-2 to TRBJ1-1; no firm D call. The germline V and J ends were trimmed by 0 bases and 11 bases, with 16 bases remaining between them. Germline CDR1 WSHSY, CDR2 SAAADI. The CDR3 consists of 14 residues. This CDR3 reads CASSESLRRNKAFF. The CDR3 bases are TGCGCCAGCAGTGAGTCTCTTCGACGGAACAAGGCTTTCTTT.

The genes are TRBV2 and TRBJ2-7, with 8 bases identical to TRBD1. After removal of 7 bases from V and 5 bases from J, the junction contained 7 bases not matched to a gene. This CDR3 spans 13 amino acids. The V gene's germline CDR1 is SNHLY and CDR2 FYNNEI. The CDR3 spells CASNRQGSHEQYF. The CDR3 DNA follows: TGTGCCAGCAACAGACAGGGGTCACACGAGCAGTACTTC. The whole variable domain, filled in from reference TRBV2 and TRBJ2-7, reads EPEVTQTPSHQVTQMGQEVILRCVPISNHLYFYWYRQILGQKVEFLVSFYNNEISEKSEIFDDQFSVERPDGSNFTLKIRSTKLEDSAMYFCASNRQGSHEQYFGPGTRLTVT.

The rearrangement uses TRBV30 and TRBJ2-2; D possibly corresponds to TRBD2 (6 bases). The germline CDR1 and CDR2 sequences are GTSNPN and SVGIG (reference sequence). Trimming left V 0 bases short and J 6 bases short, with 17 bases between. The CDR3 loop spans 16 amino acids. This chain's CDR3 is CAWSVEWAGKAGELFF. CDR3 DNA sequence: TGTGCCTGGAGTGTAGAGTGGGCGGGAAAGGCCGGGGAGCTGTTTTTT.

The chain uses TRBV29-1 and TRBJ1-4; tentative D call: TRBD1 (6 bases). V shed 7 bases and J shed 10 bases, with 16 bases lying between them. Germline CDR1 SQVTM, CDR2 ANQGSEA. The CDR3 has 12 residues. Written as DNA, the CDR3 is TGCAGCGCCGGGGGGGCCTCCGGAAAACTGTTTTTT. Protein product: CSAGGASGKLFF.

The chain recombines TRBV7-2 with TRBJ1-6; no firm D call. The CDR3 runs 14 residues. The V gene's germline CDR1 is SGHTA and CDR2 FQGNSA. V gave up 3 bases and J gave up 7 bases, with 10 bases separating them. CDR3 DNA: TGTGCCAGCAGCTTGAGTCTGGAAAATTCACCCCTCCACTTT. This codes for CASSLSLENSPLHF.

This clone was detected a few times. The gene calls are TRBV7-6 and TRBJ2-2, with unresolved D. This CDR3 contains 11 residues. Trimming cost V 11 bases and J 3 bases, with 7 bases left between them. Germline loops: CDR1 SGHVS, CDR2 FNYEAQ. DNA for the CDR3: TGTGCCGGCCAGGACACCGGGGAGCTGTTTTTT. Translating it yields CAGQDTGELFF.

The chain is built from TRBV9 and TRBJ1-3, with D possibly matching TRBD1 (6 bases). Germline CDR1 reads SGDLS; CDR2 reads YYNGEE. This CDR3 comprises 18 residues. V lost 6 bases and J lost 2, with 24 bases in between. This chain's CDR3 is CASNAHVLTGRTGNTIYF. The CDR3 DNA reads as TGTGCCAGCAACGCTCACGTTTTAACAGGGCGGACTGGAAACACCATATATTTT.

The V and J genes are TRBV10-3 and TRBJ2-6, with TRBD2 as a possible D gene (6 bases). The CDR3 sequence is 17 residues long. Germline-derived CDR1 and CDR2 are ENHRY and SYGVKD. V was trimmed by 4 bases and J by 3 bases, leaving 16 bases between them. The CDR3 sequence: CAISGGVSAGGANVLTF. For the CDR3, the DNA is TGTGCCATCAGTGGGGGGGTCTCGGCCGGTGGGGCCAACGTCCTGACTTTC.

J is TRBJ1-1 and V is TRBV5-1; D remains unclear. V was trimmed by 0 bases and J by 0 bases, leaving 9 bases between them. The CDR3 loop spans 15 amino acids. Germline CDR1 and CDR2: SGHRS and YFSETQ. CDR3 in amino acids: CASSLDPGMNTEAFF. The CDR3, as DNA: TGCGCCAGCAGCTTGGATCCGGGTATGAACACTGAAGCTTTCTTT.

The CDR3 loop reads CDPRGTDTQYF. The DNA of the CDR3 is TGTGACCCCCGAGGTACAGATACGCAGTATTTT. The chain uses TRBV6-6 and TRBJ2-3; no definite D call. The CDR3 has 11 amino acids. CDR1 is MNHNY, CDR2 SVGAGI, per germline (reference sequence).

CDR3 nucleotide sequence: TGCGCCAGCAGGGTAGGGACTAGCGGGAGAGGGTCCTACGAGCAGTACTTC. The encoded protein is CASRVGTSGRGSYEQYF. This chain links TRBV5-1 with TRBJ2-7, with TRBD2 matching 14 bases. The ends lost 5 bases at V and 1 base at J; junction bases unmatched: 8. Per the germline V gene, CDR1 is SGHRS and CDR2 is YFSETQ. The CDR3 extends over 17 amino acids.

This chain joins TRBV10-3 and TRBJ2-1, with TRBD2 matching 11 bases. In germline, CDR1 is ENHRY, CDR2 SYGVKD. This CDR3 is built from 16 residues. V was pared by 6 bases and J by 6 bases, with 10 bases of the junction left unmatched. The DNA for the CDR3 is TGTGCCATCAGCAACCCTGGGACTAGCGGAATCAATGAGCAGTTCTTC. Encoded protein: CAISNPGTSGINEQFF.

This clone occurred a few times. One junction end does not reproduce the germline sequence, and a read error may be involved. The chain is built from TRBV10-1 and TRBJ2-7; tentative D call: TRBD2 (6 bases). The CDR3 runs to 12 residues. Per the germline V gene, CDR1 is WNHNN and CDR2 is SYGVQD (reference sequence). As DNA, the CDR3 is TGCGCCAGCAGTGATTCCCGGGAGAATCGTAACTTC. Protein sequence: CASSDSRENRNF.